This passage covers 15 T cell receptor beta chains from one sample sequenced in a study of blood T cell repertoires in COVID-19. Libraries were prepared by immunoSEQ multiplex PCR; TCRdb keeps only in-frame clonotypes and omits some of them. Among about 150,000 clones listed, about four fifths were seen once. Sequencing input: peripheral blood. Source of these receptors: a man between 18 and 29 years old with active or convalescent COVID-19.

The J gene is TRBJ1-6, the V gene TRBV1; the D call in the table, TRBD1, was not verified against the DNA. TRBV1 corresponds to a pseudogene. CDR3 length: 16 residues. The CDR3 DNA sequence: TGCACCAGCAGCCAGGGACAGTTTCCCTATAATTCACCCCTCCACTTT. Its protein product is CTSSQGQFPYNSPLHF.

The chain uses TRBV24-1 and TRBJ1-2; D unclear. The CDR3 loop spans 12 amino acids. V dropped 0 bases and J dropped 8 bases, with 6 bases sitting between them. Germline-derived CDR1 and CDR2 are KGHDR and SFDVKD. CDR3 nucleotide sequence: TGTGCCACCAGTGATTTGCTACTCGGCTACACCTTC. Translation: CATSDLLLGYTF.

This rearrangement joins TRBV6-4 to TRBJ1-2, with TRBD1 as a possible D gene (5 bases). This CDR3 is built from 15 residues. Trimming removed 3 bases at V and 1 base at J, with 12 bases between. Germline V gives CDR1 MRHNA, CDR2 SNTAGT. DNA of the CDR3: TGTGCCAGCAGTGAAGAGGCAGGGCTTAACTATGGCTACACCTTC. Translation gives CASSEEAGLNYGYTF.

The rearrangement links TRBV19 to TRBJ2-6; perhaps TRBD2 as D (5 bases). V was trimmed by 3 bases and J by 4 bases, leaving 16 bases between them. This CDR3 contains 17 residues. Germline loops: CDR1 LNHDA, CDR2 SQIVND (reference sequence). DNA of the CDR3: TGTGCCAGTAGTATCAGAGCCGGGGTCGGCGGGGCCAACGTCCTGACTTTC. This gives the protein CASSIRAGVGGANVLTF.

The chain recombines TRBV5-6 with TRBJ2-1, with a tentative D call TRBD1 (5 bases). The CDR3 is made up of 15 amino acids. The germline V and J ends were trimmed by 0 bases and 3 bases, with 10 bases remaining between them. CDR1 is SGHDT and CDR2 is YYEEEE in the germline V gene. In nucleotides, the CDR3 is TGTGCCAGCAGCTTGGCGGAGACAGACTACAATGAGCAGTTCTTC. Protein product: CASSLAETDYNEQFF.

The CDR3 protein is CASSFRTSGRNSPLHF. The CDR3 coding sequence is TGCGCCAGCAGCTTCAGGACATCCGGACGAAATTCACCCCTCCACTTT. J is TRBJ1-6 and V is TRBV4-3, with TRBD1 as a possible D gene (5 bases). The CDR3 has 16 residues. Per the germline V gene, CDR1 is LGHNA and CDR2 is YSLEER. Trimming stripped 5 bases from V and 7 bases from J, with 18 bases between.

The V and J genes are TRBV27 and TRBJ1-5; perhaps TRBD1 as D (6 bases). The germline V and J ends were trimmed by 5 bases and 6 bases, with 14 bases remaining between them. The germline V gene encodes CDR1 MNHEY and CDR2 SMNVEV (reference sequence). This CDR3 is 14 amino acids long. CDR3 loop: CASSPTGMVQPQHF. The CDR3 DNA is TGTGCCAGCAGTCCTACAGGGATGGTTCAGCCCCAGCATTTT.

The chain uses TRBV5-1 and TRBJ2-3, with 7 bases fitting TRBD2. This CDR3 contains 15 residues. From germline, CDR1 is SGHRS and CDR2 YFSETQ. The V segment lost 2 bases and the J segment 2 bases; nucleotides outside the gene matches: 5. CDR3 bases: TGCGCCAGCAGCTTTGGGGGGGACCCCACAGATACGCAGTATTTT. Protein: CASSFGGDPTDTQYF.

The rearrangement links TRBV15 to TRBJ2-5, with TRBD2 matching 7 bases. The length of the CDR3 is 18 residues. Per germline, CDR1 LNHNV and CDR2 YYDKDF (reference sequence). J lost 5 bases, V lost 0 bases, and 15 bases had no gene match. The CDR3 here is CATSRDYGGSTVGETQYF. CDR3 DNA: TGTGCCACCAGCAGAGATTACGGCGGGAGTACGGTGGGGGAGACCCAGTACTTC.

V gene TRBV7-2 combines with J gene TRBJ2-1; D perhaps matches TRBD2 (6 bases). The CDR3 sequence is 15 residues long. V lost 4 bases and J 10 bases, leaving 20 bases between the germline ends. Germline CDR1 reads SGHTA; CDR2 reads FQGNSA. The CDR3 nucleotides are TGTGCCAGCAGCTGGCCCGGGAGAGGGATTTACGAGCAGTTCTTC. This encodes CASSWPGRGIYEQFF.

The V and J genes are TRBV9 and TRBJ1-1; TRBD1 agrees at 10 bases. The V gene end was trimmed by 3 bases and the J gene end by 1 base; junction bases not matched to a gene: 3. The CDR3 contains 15 residues. The germline V gene encodes CDR1 SGDLS and CDR2 YYNGEE. CDR3 sequence reads: CASSAGQGGNTEAFF. The CDR3 bases are TGTGCCAGCAGCGCCGGACAGGGGGGGAACACTGAAGCTTTCTTT.

V usage is TRBV3-1 (or the pseudogene TRBV3-2) and J usage is TRBJ1-3, with TRBD1 matching 8 bases. Germline V gene lookup returns CDR1 LGHDT and CDR2 YNNKEL (reference sequence). CDR3 length: 13 amino acids. V shed 3 bases and J 6 bases; nucleotides not matched to a gene: 1. Written as DNA, the CDR3 is TGTGCCAGCAGCCAGACAGGGGTAAACACCATATATTTT. It is translated as CASSQTGVNTIYF.

This chain uses TRBV15 with TRBJ1-6, with 7 bases that match TRBD1. The CDR3 spans 15 residues. Trimming removed 0 bases from V and 9 bases from J; junction bases left unmatched: 5. Germline V lookup: CDR1 LNHNV, CDR2 YYDKDF (reference sequence). This chain's CDR3 is CATSRDRDSSSPLHF. CDR3 sequence (DNA): TGTGCCACCAGCAGAGATCGGGACAGCTCTTCACCCCTCCACTTT.

This clone has a single count. The chain links TRBV3-1 (or the pseudogene TRBV3-2) to TRBJ1-2; no definite D call. With 0 bases removed from V and 2 bases from J, the gap between germline ends came to 10 bases. Looked up from germline, CDR1 is LGHDT and CDR2 is YNNKEL (reference sequence). This CDR3 is 15 amino acids long. The CDR3: CASSQEAETNYGYTF. CDR3 bases: TGTGCCAGCAGCCAAGAGGCGGAAACAAACTATGGCTACACCTTC.

The chain couples TRBV2 to TRBJ1-6; 8 positions agree with TRBD1. The length of the CDR3 is 16 residues. The germline gives CDR1 SNHLY, CDR2 FYNNEI. V shed 3 bases and J 11 bases; nucleotides not matched to a gene: 12. This CDR3 reads CASSERAGGEFPPLHF. The CDR3 DNA follows: TGTGCCAGCAGTGAGAGGGCAGGGGGCGAGTTTCCACCCCTCCACTTT.